These T cell receptor beta chains were read from a single sample in a study of beta chain features in type 1 diabetes. Assay: immunoSEQ multiplex PCR; the TCRdb copy retains only in-frame clones and omits some. Seen here are roughly 340,000 clones, around an eighth observed once, and the top ten hold 0.0095% to 0.013%. Sequencing input: naive CD4+ T cells from blood. Receptor source: a woman aged 18-29 years with type 1 diabetes. The CDR3 runs from the conserved cysteine through the conserved F or W. D genes are given only for firm matches. Clone size is not always given. Where it is, it says once, few, many or a class for expanded clones.

J gene,D gene,clone size,V gene,CDR3 length,CDR3 DNA,CDR3 protein
TRBJ2-1,-,once,TRBV4-1,16,TGCGCCAGCAGCCGGCTACAGGGTTTCGCAATCGATGAGCAGTTCTTC,CASSRLQGFAIDEQFF
TRBJ1-6,TRBD1,few,TRBV7-9,15,TGTGCCAGCAGCCCGGGACAGGGAGGGAATTCACCCCTCCACTTT,CASSPGQGGNSPLHF
TRBJ2-7,TRBD2,-,TRBV28,12,TGTGCCAGCAGTCCGAGGACTAGCTCGCAGTACTTC,CASSPRTSSQYF
TRBJ2-5,TRBD1,-,TRBV6-5,15,TGTGCCAGCAGCAAACTCGGGACAGGGGAAGAGACCCAGTACTTC,CASSKLGTGEETQYF
TRBJ2-1,TRBD2,few,TRBV11-2,15,TGTGCCAGCAGCTCGTGGCGGGAGTTGTTAAATGAGCAGTTCTTC,CASSSWRELLNEQFF
TRBJ1-5,-,few,TRBV28,15,TGTGCCAGCAGCTATGACCGACTACTAAATCAGCCCCAGCATTTT,CASSYDRLLNQPQHF
TRBJ1-1,TRBD1,-,TRBV9,13,TGTGCCAGCCACGGACAGGGGAACACTGAAGCTTTCTTT,CASHGQGNTEAFF
TRBJ2-3,-,few,TRBV11-2,14,TGTGCCAGCAGCTCGGGACTAGGAGGGGGCAGGCAGTATTTT,CASSSGLGGGRQYF
TRBJ1-1,TRBD1,few,TRBV18,14,TGTGCCAGCTCTCTTAGGACAGGGGGCGTAGAAGCTTTCTTT,CASSLRTGGVEAFF
TRBJ2-2,TRBD1,-,TRBV9,15,TGTGCCAGCAGCGGGAGACAGGGTACCACCGGGGAGCTGTTTTTT,CASSGRQGTTGELFF
TRBJ1-1,-,few,TRBV30,13,TGTGCCTGGCGAGGGAACTGGAACACTGAAGCTTTCTTT,CAWRGNWNTEAFF
TRBJ2-1,TRBD2,-,TRBV9,15,TGTGCCAGCAGCGCGACTAGCGGACTCTACAATGAGCAGTTCTTC,CASSATSGLYNEQFF
TRBJ1-1,-,-,TRBV7-9,14,TGTGCCAGCAGCTTCCAACAGGGGAACACTGAAGCTTTCTTT,CASSFQQGNTEAFF
TRBJ1-3,-,-,TRBV25-1,17,TGTGCCAGCAGTGAATATCCCCTTCCAGGGTCTCAAGACACCATATATTTT,CASSEYPLPGSQDTIYF
TRBJ1-2,-,-,TRBV4-3,14,TGCGCCAGCAGCCAAGGTCACGGGAACTATGGCTACACCTTC,CASSQGHGNYGYTF
TRBJ2-7,-,few,TRBV21-1,17,TGTGCCAGCACTAAGGAACAGGGGCCCATATTGATCTACGAGCAGTACTTC,CASTKEQGPILIYEQYF
TRBJ2-1,-,-,TRBV14,14,TGTGCCAGCAGCCAAGTAGGTTGGAGTAATGAGCAGTTCTTC,CASSQVGWSNEQFF